This entry lists 32 T cell receptor beta chains sequenced from one sample in a study of blood T cell repertoires in COVID-19 (dated by TCRdb to the early 2020s). The method behind the library was the immunoSEQ multiplex PCR assay. TCRdb's version of the immuneACCESS table is confined to in-frame rearrangements and falls short of the full clone set. An unresolved V gene accounts for under half of the shortfall where checked; the remainder is of unknown origin. The sample data list under 150,000 clones, and over 75% of these were observed just once. Roughly 4% of the sample goes to the ten largest clones. The specimen was PBMCs or T cells enriched from blood (not recorded which). The receptors were gathered from a man aged 50-60 years in a cohort exposed to, infected with or recovered from COVID-19 (not recorded which).

V gene TRBV5-1 combines with J gene TRBJ1-6, with D maybe TRBD1 (5 bases). Trimming left V 0 bases short and J 8 bases short, with 12 bases between. The germline gives CDR1 SGHRS, CDR2 YFSETQ. The CDR3 contains 15 residues. CDR3 coding DNA: TGCGCCAGCAGCTTGGGACCAGGGTTTGATTCACCCCTCCACTTT. Protein: CASSLGPGFDSPLHF.

Only one count was recorded for this clone. CDR3 nucleotides: TGTGCCAGCAGCTTGCCAGGCAACACCATATATTTT. Translation gives CASSLPGNTIYF. The J gene is TRBJ1-3, the V gene TRBV5-6, with D uncertain. Germline CDR1 is SGHDT and CDR2 is YYEEEE. Trimming removed 1 base at V and 7 bases at J, with 6 bases between. The CDR3 sequence is 12 residues long. The full variable domain, completed using reference TRBV5-6 and TRBJ1-3, is DAGVTQSPTHLIKTRGQQVTLRCSPKSGHDTVSWYQQALGQGPQFIFQYYEEEERQRGNFPDRFSGHQFPNYSSELNVNALLLGDSALYLCASSLPGNTIYFGEGSWLTVV.

The chain has TRBV28 and TRBJ2-5; 14 bases line up with TRBD2. CDR3 length: 19 residues. Germline V gene data show CDR1 as MDHEN and CDR2 as SYDVKM. The junction had 17 bases not matched to a gene; V was cut back by 6 bases and J by 5 bases. Here the CDR3 DNA reads TGTGCCAGCAGGTCCCAAGAACGGGGACTAGCGGGAGTCTATGAGACCCAGTACTTC. Amino acid sequence: CASRSQERGLAGVYETQYF.

V is TRBV10-2 and J is TRBJ1-5, with no clear D. The germline gives CDR1 WSHSY, CDR2 SAAADI. The CDR3 loop spans 16 amino acids. V was clipped by 3 bases and J by 0 bases, with 12 bases between them. CDR3 bases: TGCGCCAGCAGTGATCCCGGTGAGAGTAGCAATCAGCCCCAGCATTTT. It specifies CASSDPGESSNQPQHF.

V and J are TRBV13 and TRBJ2-3, with a weak D call TRBD2 (5 bases). Germline values: CDR1 PRHDT, CDR2 FYEKMQ (reference sequence). V lost 2 bases to trimming and J lost 0 bases, with 6 bases between them. This CDR3 is 14 amino acids long. DNA of the CDR3: TGTGCCAGCAGCTTAAGAGGGAGCACAGATACGCAGTATTTT. Encoded protein: CASSLRGSTDTQYF.

This chain connects TRBV7-2 to TRBJ2-7; TRBD2 matches at 16 bases. Germline CDR1 is SGHTA and CDR2 is FQGNSA. This CDR3 region has 16 residues. V gave up 3 bases and J gave up 3 bases; unmatched junction bases: 2. CDR3 bases: TGTGCCAGCAGCTTGGGACTAGCGGGGGGGGTCTACGAGCAGTACTTC. Its protein is CASSLGLAGGVYEQYF.

The rearrangement uses TRBV18 and TRBJ1-2; D possibly corresponds to TRBD1 (6 bases). CDR1 is KGHSH, CDR2 LQKENI, per germline. The CDR3 totals 12 residues. The ends were cut back, 5 bases at V and 8 bases at J, with 12 bases in the middle. CDR3 residues: CASSRGQSGYTF. Here the CDR3 DNA reads TGTGCCAGCTCAAGAGGACAGTCAGGCTACACCTTC.

The rearrangement links TRBV27 to TRBJ2-5, with 10 bases fitting TRBD1. Trimming took 5 bases from V and 4 from J; bases not matched to a gene: 4. Germline V lookup: CDR1 MNHEY, CDR2 SMNVEV (reference sequence). The CDR3 length is 14 residues. The CDR3 DNA sequence: TGTGCCAGCAGTACCGACAGGGGGCGAGAGACCCAGTACTTC. Protein: CASSTDRGRETQYF.

The gene calls are TRBV6-5 and TRBJ1-2, with TRBD1 matching 11 bases. Germline V CDR1 and CDR2: MNHEY, SVGAGI. Unmatched junction bases numbered 4, after V lost 8 bases and J lost 8 bases. There are 12 residues in the CDR3. CDR3 sequence reads: CASGQGAVGYTF. CDR3 DNA sequence: TGTGCCAGCGGACAGGGGGCGGTAGGCTACACCTTC.

V is TRBV3-1 (or the pseudogene TRBV3-2) and J is TRBJ2-5; TRBD2 agrees at 12 bases. After removal of 8 bases from V and 3 bases from J, the junction contained 7 bases not matched to a gene. Germline CDR1 reads LGHDT; CDR2 reads YNNKEL (reference sequence). The CDR3 has 15 amino acids. The CDR3 DNA is TGTGCCAGCGGAGGACTAGCGGGGTTAAAAGAGACCCAGTACTTC. Amino acid sequence: CASGGLAGLKETQYF.

The chain recombines TRBV4-1 with TRBJ2-3, with 9 nucleotides matching TRBD1. The CDR3 has 15 amino acids. CDR1 is MGHRA, CDR2 YSYEKL, per germline. V lost 3 bases, J lost 3 bases, and 4 bases stayed unmatched. The CDR3 sequence: CASSQGTGRTDTQYF. CDR3 bases: TGCGCCAGCAGCCAGGGGACAGGGCGTACAGATACGCAGTATTTT.

The chain combines TRBV29-1 with TRBJ1-2; D remains unclear. The germline CDR1 and CDR2 sequences are SQVTM and ANQGSEA. The V end lost 2 bases, the J end lost 4 bases, and 8 bases lay between the germline ends. CDR3 size: 12 residues. The CDR3 DNA reads TGCAGCGTTGAATCGAGTTCCTATGGCTACACCTTC. This codes for CSVESSSYGYTF.

V is TRBV5-6 and J is TRBJ2-1, with TRBD2 as a possible D gene (6 bases). V lost 3 bases, J lost 7 bases, and 26 bases lay in between. The CDR3 spans 18 residues. CDR1 is SGHDT, CDR2 YYEEEE, per germline. CDR3 region: CASSSTIIRDFYWNEQFF. The DNA for the CDR3 is TGTGCCAGCAGCTCGACCATTATCCGGGACTTTTATTGGAATGAGCAGTTCTTC.

The J gene is TRBJ1-2, the V gene TRBV19; D may be TRBD1 (5 bases). Germline V gene data show CDR1 as LNHDA and CDR2 as SQIVND (reference sequence). This CDR3 contains 18 residues. The V end was cut by 4 bases, the J end by 0 bases, with 21 bases between. The CDR3 DNA reads as TGTGCCAGTAGTACGGCGCGCCAAACAGGAGCCTCTAACTATGGCTACACCTTC. Translation: CASSTARQTGASNYGYTF.

The V call is TRBV3-1 (or the pseudogene TRBV3-2), the J call TRBJ1-1; D call uncertain. Germline V gene lookup returns CDR1 LGHDT and CDR2 YNNKEL (reference sequence). The CDR3 length is 11 residues. Between the trimmed V and J ends, which lost 10 bases and 4 bases, there was a span of 10 bases. The DNA of the CDR3 is TGTGCCATCGGGTCGTCCACTGAAGCTTTCTTT. This encodes CAIGSSTEAFF.

The V and J genes are TRBV28 and TRBJ2-1; 7 positions agree with TRBD1. Germline trimming cut 7 bases from V and 3 bases from J; bases unmatched to any gene: 9. Germline V gives CDR1 MDHEN, CDR2 SYDVKM. This CDR3 comprises 15 residues. The CDR3 DNA follows: TGTGCCAGCACCGTTACCGGGACAGTCTACAATGAGCAGTTCTTC. Its translation: CASTVTGTVYNEQFF.

The chain uses TRBV10-2 and TRBJ1-1; the match to TRBD1 covers 7 bases. CDR3 size: 13 residues. Per the germline V gene, CDR1 is WSHSY and CDR2 is SAAADI. The ends lost 4 bases at V and 5 bases at J; junction bases unmatched: 4. The CDR3 spells CASSGGRGTEAFF. In DNA, the CDR3 is TGCGCCAGCAGTGGAGGCAGGGGGACTGAAGCTTTCTTT.

The chain links TRBV2 to TRBJ2-3; a weak D match, TRBD1 (6 bases). This CDR3 is built from 15 residues. The ends were cut back, 5 bases at V and 1 base at J, with 13 bases in the middle. CDR1 and CDR2 from the germline V gene are SNHLY and FYNNEI. The CDR3 spells CASSPGQSGTDTQYF. CDR3 bases: TGTGCCAGCAGTCCTGGACAGTCGGGCACAGATACGCAGTATTTT.

The chain has TRBV29-1 and TRBJ2-1; 7 bases match TRBD1. Per germline, CDR1 SQVTM and CDR2 ANQGSEA. The V and J ends lost 6 bases and 7 bases, in that order; junction bases with no gene match: 9. This CDR3 has 13 residues. The CDR3 protein is CSVYRDRRNEQFF. Here the CDR3 DNA reads TGCAGCGTCTACCGGGACAGAAGGAATGAGCAGTTCTTC.

This chain links TRBV11-2 with TRBJ2-5; 12 bases align to TRBD2. Germline assignment: CDR1 SGHAT and CDR2 FQNNGV. This CDR3 spans 15 amino acids. The J segment lost 6 bases and the V segment lost 5 bases, leaving 7 bases of the junction unmatched. The CDR3 DNA is TGTGCCAGCAGCCCGTCTAGCGGGGGGGCTAAGACCCAGTACTTC. Translation: CASSPSSGGAKTQYF.

The chain has TRBV18 and TRBJ2-7; D possibly corresponds to TRBD1 (5 bases). The V end was cut by 0 bases, the J end by 3 bases, with 15 bases between. The CDR3 totals 16 residues. Germline-derived CDR1 and CDR2 are KGHSH and LQKENI. Here the CDR3 reads CASSPPRAGKFYEQYF. Written as DNA, the CDR3 is TGTGCCAGCTCACCACCAAGGGCAGGGAAATTCTACGAGCAGTACTTC. Full variable domain (rest looked up from reference TRBV18 and TRBJ2-7): NAGVMQNPRHLVRRRGQEARLRCSPMKGHSHVYWYRQLPEEGLKFMVYLQKENIIDESGMPKERFSAEFPKEGPSILRIQQVVRGDSAAYFCASSPPRAGKFYEQYFGPGTRLTVT.

The chain links TRBV2 to TRBJ2-5, with D maybe TRBD2 (5 bases). This CDR3 spans 15 amino acids. Germline V gene lookup returns CDR1 SNHLY and CDR2 FYNNEI. Trimming removed 1 base at V and 4 bases at J, with 13 bases between. CDR3: CASSEGTPPGETQYF. The DNA of the CDR3 is TGTGCCAGCAGTGAAGGGACTCCTCCAGGAGAGACCCAGTACTTC.

The V gene is TRBV6-5, the J gene TRBJ2-1, with D possibly being TRBD2 (6 bases). This CDR3 comprises 11 residues. The germline V gene has CDR1 MNHEY and CDR2 SVGAGI. Trimming left V 6 bases short and J 7 bases short, with 7 bases between. CDR3 residues: CASRRENEQFF. CDR3 DNA sequence: TGTGCCAGCAGACGGGAGAATGAGCAGTTCTTC.

A single count supports this clone. In DNA, the CDR3 is TGTGCCAGCAGTGTCCCCGGGACTGAATACAATGAGCAGTTCTTC. This codes for CASSVPGTEYNEQFF. The chain has TRBV28 and TRBJ2-1; TRBD2 is a possible D gene (6 bases). With 5 bases removed from V and 4 bases from J, the gap between germline ends came to 15 bases. From germline, CDR1 is MDHEN and CDR2 SYDVKM. There are 15 residues in the CDR3. Full variable domain (remainder filled in from reference TRBV28 and TRBJ2-1): DVKVTQSSRYLVKRTGEKVFLECVQDMDHENMFWYRQDPGLGLRLIYFSYDVKMKEKGDIPEGYSVSREKKERFSLILESASTNQTSMYLCASSVPGTEYNEQFFGPGTRLTVL.

V is TRBV3-1 (or the pseudogene TRBV3-2) and J is TRBJ2-1, with TRBD2 matching over 8 bases. J lost 10 bases, V lost 0 bases, and 20 bases had no gene match. This CDR3 spans 19 amino acids. CDR1 and CDR2 from the germline V gene are LGHDT and YNNKEL (reference sequence). The CDR3 sequence: CASSQEALVGRSSGHEQFF. The CDR3 region has the DNA TGTGCCAGCAGCCAAGAGGCTTTGGTGGGTAGGTCTAGCGGGCACGAGCAGTTCTTC.

This sequence joins TRBV15 and TRBJ1-2; D gene unclear. This CDR3 region has 15 residues. Germline CDR1 and CDR2: LNHNV and YYDKDF (reference sequence). The germline V and J ends were trimmed by 0 bases and 5 bases, with 13 bases remaining between them. CDR3 residues: CATSRDLHPGYGYTF. The DNA for the CDR3 is TGTGCCACCAGCAGAGATCTACACCCGGGGTATGGCTACACCTTC. The full variable domain, with the rest looked up from reference TRBV15 and TRBJ1-2, is DAMVIQNPRYQVTQFGKPVTLSCSQTLNHNVMYWYQQKSSQAPKLLFHYYDKDFNNEADTPDNFQSRRPNTSFCFLDIRSPGLGDTAMYLCATSRDLHPGYGYTFGSGTRLTVV.

This chain connects TRBV7-8 to TRBJ1-1; D might be TRBD1 (5 bases). Germline assignment: CDR1 SGHVS and CDR2 FQNEAQ. The CDR3 runs 16 residues. The V gene lost 6 bases and the J gene lost 2 bases, with 19 bases spanning the gap. CDR3 in amino acids: CASRPTPGLVNTEAFF. The CDR3 nucleotides read TGTGCCAGCAGGCCAACTCCAGGGTTAGTTAACACTGAAGCTTTCTTT.

CDR3 amino acids: CASSELAGNNEQFF. CDR3 sequence (DNA): TGTGCCAGCAGTGAACTAGCGGGAAACAATGAGCAGTTCTTC. The rearrangement uses TRBV6-1 and TRBJ2-1, with TRBD2 matching 9 bases. The junction had 1 base not matched to a gene; V was cut back by 2 bases and J by 5 bases. CDR1 is MNHNS and CDR2 is SASEGT in the germline V gene. The CDR3 length is 14 residues.

This sequence joins TRBV28 and TRBJ2-5; D might be TRBD1 (6 bases). V lost 10 bases, J lost 5 bases, and 17 bases lay in between. The length of the CDR3 is 13 residues. The germline gives CDR1 MDHEN, CDR2 SYDVKM. CDR3 amino acids: CATSAQGYETQYF. CDR3 bases: TGTGCCACCTCAGCCCAGGGGTACGAGACCCAGTACTTC. Supplemented by reference TRBV28 and TRBJ2-5, the full variable domain reads DVKVTQSSRYLVKRTGEKVFLECVQDMDHENMFWYRQDPGLGLRLIYFSYDVKMKEKGDIPEGYSVSREKKERFSLILESASTNQTSMYLCATSAQGYETQYFGPGTRLLVL.

This clone showed up just a few times. This chain connects TRBV15 to TRBJ1-1; weak D call: TRBD1 (6 bases). The CDR3 runs to 14 residues. Germline CDR1 LNHNV, CDR2 YYDKDF (reference sequence). Trimming removed 3 bases at V and 7 bases at J, with 15 bases between. CDR3 in DNA: TGTGCCACCAGCAGCCAGACAGGAAATTATGAAGCTTTCTTT. Translating it yields CATSSQTGNYEAFF.

The rearrangement uses TRBV28 and TRBJ1-4, with D possibly being TRBD1 (6 bases). The length of the CDR3 is 15 residues. Trimming pared 6 bases from V and 8 bases from J, leaving 19 bases between. Germline-derived CDR1 and CDR2 are MDHEN and SYDVKM. The CDR3 loop reads CASRGGLRFGEKLFF. The CDR3 coding sequence is TGTGCCAGCAGGGGGGGGCTGAGGTTTGGGGAAAAACTGTTTTTT.

This sequence joins TRBV28 and TRBJ1-5; D might be TRBD1 (6 bases). The CDR3 loop spans 14 amino acids. The V gene's germline CDR1 is MDHEN and CDR2 SYDVKM. Trimming pared 2 bases from V and 6 bases from J, leaving 11 bases between. The chain's CDR3 is CASSLGTSFQPQHF. CDR3 DNA sequence: TGTGCCAGCAGTTTAGGGACAAGTTTTCAGCCCCAGCATTTT. The full variable domain, with the rest looked up from reference TRBV28 and TRBJ1-5, is DVKVTQSSRYLVKRTGEKVFLECVQDMDHENMFWYRQDPGLGLRLIYFSYDVKMKEKGDIPEGYSVSREKKERFSLILESASTNQTSMYLCASSLGTSFQPQHFGDGTRLSIL.